Listed below are T cell receptor beta chains from one sample, sequenced in a study of PD-1 blockade in classical Hodgkin lymphoma. The method was immunoSEQ multiplex PCR; TCRdb's version includes in-frame clones alone and lacks a portion of them. The table has nearly 55,000 clones, 65% to 85% seen once. Sequenced material: peripheral blood mononuclear cells (PBMCs), taken at baseline. These TCRs come from a human donor with classical Hodgkin lymphoma. The conserved cysteine and the conserved F or W are not part of the CDR3 here. Part of the rows lack a size; the others show once, few, many or a class for expanded clones.

>TRBV5-1|once
ASSLRAGAGANVLT
>TRBV7-2|-
ASSLGGSPLSGNTIY
>TRBV6-5|-
ASSIDRGYTGELF
>TRBV29-1|-
SASGGDNQPQH
>TRBV10-1|-
ASSEGGLREPSYNEQF
>TRBV9|-
ASSVGGLAGLYEQY
>TRBV30|-
AWKEAGGNTGELF
>TRBV7-9|-
ASSLGAGELF
>TRBV9|-
ASSGGKGTSTDTQY
>TRBV7-2|few
ASSPSLREGYTGELF
>TRBV4-1|-
ASSQDPGAGEF
>TRBV5-1|-
ASSLGSPSTDTQY
>TRBV4-1|-
ASSQRWTSEYEQY
>TRBV11-3|once
ASSPDLGANVLT